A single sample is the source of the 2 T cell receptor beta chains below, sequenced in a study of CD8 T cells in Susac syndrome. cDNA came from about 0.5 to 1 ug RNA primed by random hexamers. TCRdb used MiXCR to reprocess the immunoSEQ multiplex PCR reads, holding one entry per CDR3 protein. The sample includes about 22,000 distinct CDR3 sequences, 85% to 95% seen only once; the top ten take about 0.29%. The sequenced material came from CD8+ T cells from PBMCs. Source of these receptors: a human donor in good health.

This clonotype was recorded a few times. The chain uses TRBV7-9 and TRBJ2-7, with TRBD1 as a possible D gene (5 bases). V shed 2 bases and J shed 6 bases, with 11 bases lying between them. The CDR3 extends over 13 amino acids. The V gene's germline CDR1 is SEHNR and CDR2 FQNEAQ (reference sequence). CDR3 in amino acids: CASSLSDTGEQYF. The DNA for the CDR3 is TGTGCCAGCAGCTTAAGCGATACAGGCGAGCAGTACTTC.

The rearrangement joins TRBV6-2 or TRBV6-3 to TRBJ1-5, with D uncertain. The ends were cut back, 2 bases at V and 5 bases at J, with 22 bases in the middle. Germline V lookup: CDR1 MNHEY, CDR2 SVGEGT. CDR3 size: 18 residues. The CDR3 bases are TGTGCCAGCAGTTACGAAGACGGGGATCCGGTTCCATATCAGCCCCAGCATTTT. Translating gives CASSYEDGDPVPYQPQHF.